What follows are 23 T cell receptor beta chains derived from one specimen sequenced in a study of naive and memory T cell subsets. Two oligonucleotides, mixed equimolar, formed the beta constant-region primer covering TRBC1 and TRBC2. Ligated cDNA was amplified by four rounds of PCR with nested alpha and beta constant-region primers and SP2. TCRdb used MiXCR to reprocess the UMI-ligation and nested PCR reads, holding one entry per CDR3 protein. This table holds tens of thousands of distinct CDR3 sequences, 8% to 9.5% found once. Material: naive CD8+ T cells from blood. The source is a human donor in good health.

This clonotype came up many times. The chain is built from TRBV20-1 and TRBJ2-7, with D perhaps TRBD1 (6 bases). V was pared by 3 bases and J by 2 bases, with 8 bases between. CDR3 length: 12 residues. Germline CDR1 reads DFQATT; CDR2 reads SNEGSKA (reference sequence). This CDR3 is CSASQGTYEQYF. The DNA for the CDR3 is TGCAGTGCTAGTCAGGGGACCTACGAGCAGTACTTC.

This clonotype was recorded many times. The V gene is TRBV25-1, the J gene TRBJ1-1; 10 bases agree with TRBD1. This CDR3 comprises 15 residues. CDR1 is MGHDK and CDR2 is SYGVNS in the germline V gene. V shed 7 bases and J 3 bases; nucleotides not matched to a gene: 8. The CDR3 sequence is CASTSTGGEDTEAFF. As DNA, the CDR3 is TGTGCCAGCACCTCGACAGGGGGCGAAGACACTGAAGCTTTCTTT.

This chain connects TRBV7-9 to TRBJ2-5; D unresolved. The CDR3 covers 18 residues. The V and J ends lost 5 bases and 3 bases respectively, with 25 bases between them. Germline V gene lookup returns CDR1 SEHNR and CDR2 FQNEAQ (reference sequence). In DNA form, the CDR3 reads TGTGCCAGCAGCCGAATGTATACGGAGCAGACCCACAAAGAGACCCAGTACTTC. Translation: CASSRMYTEQTHKETQYF.

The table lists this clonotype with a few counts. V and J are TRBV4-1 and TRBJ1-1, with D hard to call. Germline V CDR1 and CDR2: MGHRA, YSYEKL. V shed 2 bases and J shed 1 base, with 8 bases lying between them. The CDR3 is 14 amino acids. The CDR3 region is CASSQREGNTEAFF. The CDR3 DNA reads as TGCGCCAGCAGCCAAAGGGAGGGGAACACTGAAGCTTTCTTT.

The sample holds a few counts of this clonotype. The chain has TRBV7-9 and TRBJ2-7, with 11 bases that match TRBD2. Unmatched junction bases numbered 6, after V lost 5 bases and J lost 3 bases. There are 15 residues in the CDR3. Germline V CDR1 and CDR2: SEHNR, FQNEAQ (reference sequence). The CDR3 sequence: CASSRGLAENYEQYF. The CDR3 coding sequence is TGTGCCAGCAGCCGGGGACTAGCGGAGAACTACGAGCAGTACTTC.

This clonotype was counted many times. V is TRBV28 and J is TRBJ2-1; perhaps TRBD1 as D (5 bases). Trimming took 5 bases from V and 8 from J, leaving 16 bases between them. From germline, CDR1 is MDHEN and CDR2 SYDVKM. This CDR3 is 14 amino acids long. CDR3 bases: TGTGCCAGCAGTCTAATAAGGACATACGATGAGCAGTTCTTC. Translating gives CASSLIRTYDEQFF.

CDR3 amino acids: CASSLTGDTEAFF. In DNA form, the CDR3 reads TGTGCCAGCAGTTTGACGGGGGACACTGAAGCTTTCTTT. This chain links TRBV12-3 or TRBV12-4 with TRBJ1-1, with D possibly being TRBD1 (5 bases). Trimming removed 3 bases at V and 3 bases at J, with 8 bases between. The CDR3 length is 13 residues.

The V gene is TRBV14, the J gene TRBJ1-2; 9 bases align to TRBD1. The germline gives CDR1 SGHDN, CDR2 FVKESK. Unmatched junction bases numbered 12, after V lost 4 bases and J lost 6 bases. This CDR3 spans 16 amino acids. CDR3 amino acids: CASSLYRTGEKDGYTF. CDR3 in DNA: TGTGCCAGCAGCCTATACCGGACAGGGGAAAAGGATGGCTACACCTTC. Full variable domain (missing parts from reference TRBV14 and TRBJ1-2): EAGVTQFPSHSVIEKGQTVTLRCDPISGHDNLYWYRRVMGKEIKFLLHFVKESKQDESGMPNNRFLAERTGGTYSTLKVQPAELEDSGVYFCASSLYRTGEKDGYTFGSGTRLTVV.

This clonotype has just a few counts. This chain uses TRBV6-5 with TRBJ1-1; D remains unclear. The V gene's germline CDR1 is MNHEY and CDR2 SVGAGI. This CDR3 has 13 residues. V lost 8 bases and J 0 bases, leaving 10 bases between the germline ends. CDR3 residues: CASAPRVNTEAFF. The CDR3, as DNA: TGTGCCAGCGCCCCGAGGGTGAACACTGAAGCTTTCTTT.

CDR3 coding DNA: TGCAGCGTTGAAGATTTTGGGGAGACCATGTACCAAGAGACCCAGTACTTC. Amino acid sequence: CSVEDFGETMYQETQYF. The chain carries TRBV29-1 and TRBJ2-5, with D possibly matching TRBD2 (5 bases). The V and J ends lost 0 bases and 0 bases respectively, with 17 bases between them. CDR3 size: 17 residues. The germline V gene encodes CDR1 SQVTM and CDR2 ANQGSEA.

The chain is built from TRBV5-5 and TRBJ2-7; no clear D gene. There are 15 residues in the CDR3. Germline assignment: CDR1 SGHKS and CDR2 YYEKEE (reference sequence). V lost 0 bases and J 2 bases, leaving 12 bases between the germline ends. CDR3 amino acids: CASSLAVRNPYEQYF. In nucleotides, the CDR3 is TGTGCCAGCAGCTTGGCCGTCCGGAATCCCTACGAGCAGTACTTC.

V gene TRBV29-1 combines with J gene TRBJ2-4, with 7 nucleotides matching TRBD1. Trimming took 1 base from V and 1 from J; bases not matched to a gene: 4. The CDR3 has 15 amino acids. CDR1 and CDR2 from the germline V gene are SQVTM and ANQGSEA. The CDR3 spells CSVEAPQGAKNIQYF. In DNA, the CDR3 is TGCAGCGTTGAAGCCCCACAGGGGGCCAAAAACATTCAGTACTTC.

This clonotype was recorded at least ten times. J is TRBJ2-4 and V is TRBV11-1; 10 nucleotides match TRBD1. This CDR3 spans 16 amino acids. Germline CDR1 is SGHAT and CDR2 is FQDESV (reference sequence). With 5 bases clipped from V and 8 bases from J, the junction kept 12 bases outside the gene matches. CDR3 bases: TGTGCCAGCAGCAAACCGGGACAGGGGTATGGAGACATTCAGTACTTC. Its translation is CASSKPGQGYGDIQYF.

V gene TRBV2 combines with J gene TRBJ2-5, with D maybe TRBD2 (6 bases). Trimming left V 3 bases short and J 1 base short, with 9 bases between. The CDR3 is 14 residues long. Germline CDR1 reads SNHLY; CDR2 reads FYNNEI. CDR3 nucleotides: TGTGCCAGCAGTGACCGGGAGAGCCAAGAGACCCAGTACTTC. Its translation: CASSDRESQETQYF.

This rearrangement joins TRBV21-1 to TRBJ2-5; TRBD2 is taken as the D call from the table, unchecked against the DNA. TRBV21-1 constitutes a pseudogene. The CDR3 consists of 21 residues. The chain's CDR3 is CASSKALLYVRSGRVQETQYF. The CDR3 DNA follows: TGTGCCAGCAGCAAAGCCCTTCTCTACGTTCGAAGCGGGAGGGTACAAGAGACCCAGTACTTC.

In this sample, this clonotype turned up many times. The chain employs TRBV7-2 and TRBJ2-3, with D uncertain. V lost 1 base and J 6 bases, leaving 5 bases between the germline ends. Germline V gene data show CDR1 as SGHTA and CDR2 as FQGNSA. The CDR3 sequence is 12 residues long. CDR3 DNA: TGTGCCAGCAGCTTAGATTCGGATACGCAGTATTTT. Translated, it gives CASSLDSDTQYF.

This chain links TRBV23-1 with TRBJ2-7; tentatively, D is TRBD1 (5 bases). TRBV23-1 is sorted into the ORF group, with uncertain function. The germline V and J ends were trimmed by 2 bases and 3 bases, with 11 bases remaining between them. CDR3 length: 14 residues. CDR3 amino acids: CASSQGRQFYEQYF. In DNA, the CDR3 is TGCGCCAGCAGTCAAGGTAGACAGTTCTACGAGCAGTACTTC.

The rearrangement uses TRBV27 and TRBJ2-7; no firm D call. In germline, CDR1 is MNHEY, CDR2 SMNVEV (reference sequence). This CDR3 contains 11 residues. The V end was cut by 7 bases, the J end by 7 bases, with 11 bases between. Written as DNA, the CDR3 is TGTGCCAGCATGACCGACGAGGAGCAGTACTTC. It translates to CASMTDEEQYF.

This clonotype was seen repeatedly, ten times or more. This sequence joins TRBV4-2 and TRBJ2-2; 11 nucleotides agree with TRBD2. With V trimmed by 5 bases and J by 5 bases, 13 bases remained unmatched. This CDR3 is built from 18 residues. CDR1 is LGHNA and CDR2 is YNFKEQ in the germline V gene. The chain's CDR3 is CASSLGLADNPITGELFF. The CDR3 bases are TGTGCCAGCAGCTTGGGACTAGCGGACAATCCGATAACCGGGGAGCTGTTTTTT.

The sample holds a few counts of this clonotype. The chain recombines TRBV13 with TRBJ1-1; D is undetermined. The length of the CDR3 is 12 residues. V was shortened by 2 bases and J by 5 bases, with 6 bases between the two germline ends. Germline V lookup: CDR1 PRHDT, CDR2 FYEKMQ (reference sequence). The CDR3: CASSLSSTEAFF. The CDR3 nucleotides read TGTGCCAGCAGCTTATCGTCGACTGAAGCTTTCTTT.

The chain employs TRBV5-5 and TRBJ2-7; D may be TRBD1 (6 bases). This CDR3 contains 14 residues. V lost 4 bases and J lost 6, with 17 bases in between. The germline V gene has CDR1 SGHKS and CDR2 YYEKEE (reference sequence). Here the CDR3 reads CASSVKVTGGEQYF. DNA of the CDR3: TGTGCCAGCAGCGTGAAGGTGACAGGTGGCGAGCAGTACTTC.

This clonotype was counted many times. For the CDR3, the DNA is TGTGCCGGAGGAACGGGACAGGGGCCCCCGAACACCGGGGAGCTGTTTTTT. This gives the protein CAGGTGQGPPNTGELFF. V usage is TRBV12-3 or TRBV12-4 and J usage is TRBJ2-2; 10 bases match TRBD1. The CDR3 contains 17 residues. V trimming: 11 bases; J trimming: 0 bases; junction bases outside the gene matches: 12.

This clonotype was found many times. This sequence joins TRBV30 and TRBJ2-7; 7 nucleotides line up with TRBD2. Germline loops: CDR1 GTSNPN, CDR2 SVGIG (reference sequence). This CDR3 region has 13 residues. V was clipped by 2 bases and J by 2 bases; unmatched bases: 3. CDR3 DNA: TGTGCCTGGAGTACTAGCGCAACCTACGAGCAGTACTTC. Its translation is CAWSTSATYEQYF.